This T cell receptor (beta chain) was obtained from a study of T cell responses to AZD1222 COVID-19 vaccine (dated by TCRdb to the early 2020s). For the study in its entirety: TCR sequencing was performed for about 250 trial participants, of whom about 200 were given two doses of AZD1222 and around 26 were given two doses of MenACWY control vaccine. Trial participants were enrolled by age into 18-55, 56-69 and 70-plus year subgroups, with roughly 160, 29 and 62 TCR-sequenced participants respectively.

The CDR3, from cysteine to phenylalanine, totals 13 residues. The only DNA kept is the CDR3, 39 bases in frame from the first base. CDR1 and CDR2 are read off the germline V gene (reference sequence) as SGHNT and YYREEE. V loses 0 bases, J loses 1 base, and the germline ends lie 4 bases apart. The time point label corresponds to: baseline before first vaccination. Reading the label with the study, this specimen's treatment or condition is: meningococcal conjugate vaccine given as trial control. Samples from vaccinated people were obtained from the UK trials COV001 and COV002, which included a single-blind randomized controlled phase 2/3 trial of AZD1222 (ChAdOx1 nCoV-19) in healthy adults. For TCRbeta chain sequencing, PBMC samples from trial participants were taken at day 0 and at day 28 after the second dose. Points on this clone: The target of this receptor is not known. No base quality values were provided; no much bigger clone lies one nucleotide off.

The CDR3 regions of human TCRbeta chains were subjected to immunosequencing. Regarding the original processing steps: Repertoire TCRs were matched against a reference library of SARS-CoV-2-specific TCRs generated with the MIRA antigen-specificity platform. Breadth was defined as the fraction of unique TCRs that were SARS-CoV-2-associated. Depth was defined as the fraction of total T cells that were SARS-CoV-2-associated. Using the MIRA data, each spike-specific TCR was mapped to the spike region that the TCR reacts to and placed in a CD4 or CD8 class. Log10-transformed breadth and depth values were compared by one-way ANOVA with Sidak's multiple comparisons tests. What TCRdb holds here is the immuneACCESS table cut down to in-frame rearrangements. Part of the clones is not present; checked against another copy, under half of the missing clones reflect an unresolved V gene, and the others are unexplained. That table is the source of V, J and clone size, and D and trimming were worked out from the DNA. The sample table shows 120,000 to 150,000 clones, and over 90% are seen once. The ten largest clones add up to approximately 0.9% of the sample.

Here is what the overall study found, with its caveats: Participants were mostly white British and included more females than males, and it was suggested by the authors that clonal diversity may have been underestimated. The 56-69-year group was small, and its depth increase did not reach significance, likely because of low power. After two AZD1222 doses, spike-specific TCR breadth and depth were significantly higher than at day 0 and than in MenACWY recipients. Conclusions about previously exposed vaccinees are limited because only five to seven AZD1222 recipients were SARS-CoV-2 seropositive at baseline. Because no samples from the day 14 peak response were available, repertoires could be characterized only after the peak T cell response. CD4 TCRs associated with the vaccine covered the entire spike protein, and the dominant responses were in regions 160-218 and 743-854. Nearly half of unique spike-specific TCRs reportedly recognized epitopes outside regions mutated in the B.1.351 and B.1.1.7 variants.

The chain is assembled from TRBV5-4 and TRBJ1-1; a confident D gene designation cannot be given. Source: peripheral blood, taken on day 0 of MenACWY control vaccination. This TCR was sampled from an adult in good health. The bases are TGTGCCAGCAGCTTGGACGAGAACACTGAAGCTTTCTTT. Its translation reads: CASSLDENTEAFF.